The 27 T cell receptor beta chains presented below share a single source sample, sequenced in a study of neurological immune-mediated disorders. MiXCR, applied by TCRdb to the 5' RACE reads, yields one record per CDR3 protein. The profile covers about 50,000 distinct CDR3 sequences, with around 3.5% appearing a single time and under 6% taken by the ten largest. Sequencing input: PBMCs. Receptor source: a man aged 40-49 years with multiple sclerosis.

This clonotype was counted at least ten times. CDR3 in DNA: TGCGCCAGCAGCTTAGGGACCTACGAGCAGTACTTC. Translated: CASSLGTYEQYF. This sequence joins TRBV5-1 and TRBJ2-7; D gene unclear. The germline V and J ends were trimmed by 2 bases and 2 bases, with 5 bases remaining between them. CDR1 and CDR2 from the germline V gene are SGHRS and YFSETQ. This CDR3 has 12 amino acids.

This clonotype was seen ten or more times. The chain is built from TRBV5-1 and TRBJ2-7; 10 positions agree with TRBD1. V shed 8 bases and J 3 bases; nucleotides not matched to a gene: 8. This CDR3 contains 14 residues. Germline assignment: CDR1 SGHRS and CDR2 YFSETQ. CDR3 in DNA: TGCGCCAGTAGAACCGGGACAGGGGTCTACGAGCAGTACTTC. Translation: CASRTGTGVYEQYF.

This clonotype was picked up many times. J is TRBJ2-5 and V is TRBV11-1; 9 bases line up with TRBD1. Germline CDR1 reads SGHAT; CDR2 reads FQDESV (reference sequence). V gave up 4 bases and J gave up 5 bases; unmatched junction bases: 5. CDR3 length: 14 residues. The CDR3 reads CASSSTGGWETQYF. CDR3 nucleotides: TGTGCCAGCAGCTCAACAGGGGGCTGGGAGACCCAGTACTTC.

In its sample, this clonotype was seen many times. A junction boundary mismatches the germline segment, possibly from a read error. V and J are TRBV7-9 and TRBJ2-7; D may be TRBD1 or TRBD2 (5 bases each). The length of the CDR3 is 14 residues. Germline CDR1 reads SEHNR; CDR2 reads FQNEAQ (reference sequence). Here the CDR3 reads CSSGEGPLSYEQYF. CDR3 nucleotide sequence: TGCTCCAGCGGTGAGGGGCCCCTCTCCTACGAGCAGTACTTC.

Many counts were recorded for this clonotype. The V call is TRBV6-2 or TRBV6-3, the J call TRBJ1-5; maybe TRBD1 (6 bases). V lost 2 bases, J lost 0 bases, and 14 bases lay in between. Per germline, CDR1 MNHEY and CDR2 SVGEGT. The CDR3 contains 17 residues. The CDR3 bases are TGTGCCAGCAGTTACCCCCTCGGGGGCCTTAGCAATCAGCCCCAGCATTTT. Translated, it gives CASSYPLGGLSNQPQHF.

This clonotype appeared many times. The chain employs TRBV12-3 or TRBV12-4 and TRBJ2-1, with a tentative D call TRBD1 (5 bases). This CDR3 has 15 residues. The V gene lost 9 bases and the J gene lost 4 bases, with 19 bases spanning the gap. The CDR3 protein is CARRQGLVFYNEQFF. CDR3 nucleotides: TGTGCCAGGAGGCAGGGCCTCGTTTTTTACAATGAGCAGTTCTTC.

In this sample, this clonotype turned up a few times. This chain joins TRBV19 and TRBJ1-1; D is ambiguous. V was shortened by 6 bases and J by 0 bases, with 14 bases between the two germline ends. Germline CDR1 reads LNHDA; CDR2 reads SQIVND (reference sequence). The CDR3 covers 15 residues. The CDR3 spells CASSRPGSLNTEAFF. The CDR3 coding sequence is TGTGCCAGTAGCCGCCCGGGGTCACTGAACACTGAAGCTTTCTTT.

DNA for the CDR3: TGTGCCAGCGGGGGTAAACGGGGCGACTATGGCTACACCTTC. This encodes CASGGKRGDYGYTF. V is TRBV19 and J is TRBJ1-2, with a weak D call TRBD1 (5 bases). Trimming left V 9 bases short and J 3 bases short, with 17 bases between. CDR1 is LNHDA and CDR2 is SQIVND in the germline V gene (reference sequence). This CDR3 region has 14 residues.

Many counts were recorded for this clonotype. The chain employs TRBV12-3 or TRBV12-4 and TRBJ2-5; D possibly corresponds to TRBD2 (5 bases). CDR3 size: 13 residues. The germline V and J ends were trimmed by 4 bases and 4 bases, with 10 bases remaining between them. As DNA, the CDR3 is TGTGCCAGCAGTTCTAGAGGGAGAGAGACCCAGTACTTC. As protein: CASSSRGRETQYF.

This clonotype occurred a few times. A much larger clone lies one base from this, so it may be a read error. This chain links TRBV20-1 with TRBJ2-3; D gene unclear. CDR1 DFQATT and CDR2 SNEGSKA come from the germline V gene (reference sequence). V was shortened by 0 bases and J by 3 bases, with 7 bases between the two germline ends. This CDR3 has 13 amino acids. CDR3 sequence reads: CSARDNTTDTQYF. The CDR3 DNA reads as TGCAGTGCTAGAGATAATACAACAGATACGCAGTATTTT.

This clonotype was detected ten times or more. A much larger clonotype is one base distant, so this may be a read error. The gene calls are TRBV12-3 or TRBV12-4 and TRBJ1-3; the D is unclear. The CDR3 has 15 residues. DNA for the CDR3: TGTGCCAGCAGTTTAGACCGGGCAGTCGGAAAAACCATATATTTT. Translating gives CASSLDRAVGKTIYF.

There are many counts of this clonotype. The chain recombines TRBV7-9 with TRBJ2-7; tentatively, D is TRBD1 (6 bases). The CDR3 contains 16 residues. Trimming took 4 bases from V and 0 from J, leaving 16 bases between them. CDR1 is SEHNR and CDR2 is FQNEAQ in the germline V gene (reference sequence). The CDR3 bases are TGTGCCAGCAGCTCGGGACCGGGACAACTCTCCTACGAGCAGTACTTC. Encoded protein: CASSSGPGQLSYEQYF.

This clonotype was recorded many times. V usage is TRBV5-1 and J usage is TRBJ2-5; 8 bases match TRBD1. The CDR3 spans 14 residues. Germline trimming cut 2 bases from V and 3 bases from J; bases unmatched to any gene: 3. Germline V gene sequence: CDR1 SGHRS, CDR2 YFSETQ. The CDR3 spells CASSFSGGEETQYF. The CDR3 DNA follows: TGCGCCAGCAGCTTTTCAGGGGGCGAAGAGACCCAGTACTTC.

Note on this clonotype: This sequence may be a read error, since a much larger clone differs from it by one base. The gene calls are TRBV20-1 and TRBJ1-1, with unresolved D. V was shortened by 3 bases and J by 7 bases, with 12 bases between the two germline ends. The V gene's germline CDR1 is DFQATT and CDR2 SNEGSKA (reference sequence). This CDR3 has 12 amino acids. The CDR3 DNA is TGCAGTGCTAGGCCTATAAGGAGTGAAGCTTTCTTT. This codes for CSARPIRSEAFF.

This clonotype was seen at least ten times. This chain joins TRBV12-3 or TRBV12-4 and TRBJ2-5; 10 nucleotides match TRBD1. The ends lost 4 bases at V and 5 bases at J; junction bases unmatched: 22. This CDR3 comprises 20 residues. CDR3 DNA sequence: TGTGCCAGCAGTTATCGAACACCAAGGGACAGGGGCCGTCTGTGGGAGACCCAGTACTTC. Its protein product is CASSYRTPRDRGRLWETQYF.

This clonotype was recorded many times. DNA for the CDR3: TGTGCCAGCAGCGATCCGCGGACAGCCTCTGGAAACACCATATATTTT. This gives the protein CASSDPRTASGNTIYF. The J gene is TRBJ1-3, the V gene TRBV7-2, with a weak D call TRBD1 (6 bases). In germline, CDR1 is SGHTA, CDR2 FQGNSA. This CDR3 is built from 16 residues. Trimming stripped 5 bases from V and 0 bases from J, with 14 bases between.

In its sample, this clonotype was seen many times. J is TRBJ1-2 and V is TRBV24-1; possibly TRBD1 for D (6 bases). The CDR3 is made up of 14 amino acids. CDR1 and CDR2 (germline): KGHDR, SFDVKD. V lost 6 bases to trimming and J lost 5 bases, with 15 bases between them. The CDR3 bases are TGTGCCACCAGTACGGGGGCGAAATCTTATGGCTACACCTTC. This codes for CATSTGAKSYGYTF.

In this sample, this clonotype turned up many times. This chain uses TRBV20-1 with TRBJ1-5; the D is unclear. The V gene lost 6 bases and the J gene lost 8 bases, with 14 bases spanning the gap. The CDR3 contains 12 residues. Germline V gene lookup returns CDR1 DFQATT and CDR2 SNEGSKA (reference sequence). CDR3 in DNA: TGCAGTGCCCAAGGTCCCCTCAAGCCCCAGCATTTT. Its protein is CSAQGPLKPQHF.

This clonotype was counted only a few times. At one end the junction does not follow the germline gene, possibly because of a read error. The V and J genes are TRBV20-1 and TRBJ1-5; no reliable D call. There are 12 residues in the CDR3. Germline V gene lookup returns CDR1 DFQATT and CDR2 SNEGSKA (reference sequence). CDR3 residues: CSGGSGNQPQNF. For the CDR3, the DNA is TGCAGTGGAGGGTCGGGGAATCAGCCCCAGAATTTT.

Many counts were recorded for this clonotype. The gene calls are TRBV11-2 and TRBJ2-7, with D perhaps being TRBD1 or TRBD2 (5 bases each). This CDR3 spans 15 amino acids. In germline, CDR1 is SGHAT, CDR2 FQNNGV. The V end was cut by 6 bases, the J end by 2 bases, with 17 bases between. The CDR3 DNA is TGTGCCAGCAGTGATCCGAGGGGCGGAACCTACGAGCAGTACTTC. As protein: CASSDPRGGTYEQYF.

This clonotype was seen only a few times. This may be a read error, as it is one base from a much larger clone. The V and J genes are TRBV2 and TRBJ2-5, with D possibly being TRBD2 (5 bases). The CDR3 is 14 amino acids. Trimming took off 4 bases at V and 3 bases at J, with 12 bases between the two ends. CDR1 and CDR2 from the germline V gene are SNHLY and FYNNEI. The CDR3 sequence: CASSAPGKEETQYF. DNA for the CDR3: TGTGCCAGCAGTGCCCCGGGGAAAGAAGAGACCCAGTACTTC.

In this sample, this clonotype turned up many times. The rearrangement uses TRBV21-1 and TRBJ2-7; TRBD1, as called in the table, went unchecked against the DNA. TRBV21-1 is tagged as a pseudogene. This CDR3 region has 14 residues. In nucleotides, the CDR3 is TGTGCCAGCAGCAGCCGGGGGTCGAACTACGAGCAGTACTTC. Translation gives CASSSRGSNYEQYF.

This clonotype was seen many times. V is TRBV6-2 or TRBV6-3 and J is TRBJ1-1; D is possibly TRBD1 (5 bases). The CDR3 covers 14 residues. Trimming removed 2 bases at V and 0 bases at J, with 7 bases between. CDR1 MNHEY and CDR2 SVGEGT come from the germline V gene. The CDR3 protein is CASSYEGLNTEAFF. The CDR3 nucleotides are TGTGCCAGCAGTTACGAGGGGTTGAACACTGAAGCTTTCTTT.

The sample holds many counts of this clonotype. V is TRBV19 and J is TRBJ2-1; no definite D call. Trimming removed 2 bases at V and 6 bases at J, with 8 bases between. The CDR3 loop spans 13 amino acids. Per the germline V gene, CDR1 is LNHDA and CDR2 is SQIVND (reference sequence). The CDR3 protein is CASSIRHVNEQFF. As DNA, the CDR3 is TGTGCCAGTAGTATACGCCACGTCAATGAGCAGTTCTTC. Using reference TRBV19 and TRBJ2-1 for the parts outside the CDR3, the full variable domain is DGGITQSPKYLFRKEGQNVTLSCEQNLNHDAMYWYRQDPGQGLRLIYYSQIVNDFQKGDIAEGYSVSREKKESFPLTVTSAQKNPTAFYLCASSIRHVNEQFFGPGTRLTVL.

As regards this clonotype: The CDR3 carries no conserved terminal phenylalanine or tryptophan, so it likely arises from a read error. The rearrangement links TRBV2 to TRBJ1-6, with D unresolved. This CDR3 spans 15 amino acids. V was clipped by 2 bases and J by 9 bases, with 14 bases between them. Germline CDR1 is SNHLY and CDR2 is FYNNEI. The CDR3 loop reads CASSELGKGSSPLHC. CDR3 nucleotides: TGTGCCAGCAGTGAACTGGGAAAGGGAAGTTCACCCCTCCACTGT.

This clonotype has a count of ten or more. The genes are TRBV28 and TRBJ2-5, with 8 bases lining up with TRBD2. This CDR3 is built from 16 residues. Germline trimming cut 2 bases from V and 3 bases from J; bases unmatched to any gene: 8. Germline V lookup: CDR1 MDHEN, CDR2 SYDVKM. CDR3 coding DNA: TGTGCCAGCAGTTTAGCGGGACTAGTATCTGAAGAGACCCAGTACTTC. It specifies CASSLAGLVSEETQYF.

This chain uses TRBV6-5 with TRBJ1-2, with D perhaps TRBD1 (6 bases). CDR3 length: 13 residues. Germline CDR1 reads MNHEY; CDR2 reads SVGAGI. The ends were cut back, 6 bases at V and 6 bases at J, with 14 bases in the middle. The CDR3 is CASSAGDRHGYTF. CDR3 coding DNA: TGTGCCAGCAGCGCAGGGGACCGGCATGGCTACACCTTC.